This TCR beta chain appears in the sequencing data of a study of healthy donors' naive CD4 and CD8 T cells. Starting from 500 ng of total RNA, TCR libraries were made with linear amplification. Per the study methods: Sequencing covered approximately 86,000 rearranged alpha-chain transcripts across five or six healthy donors. TCRdb reprocessed the reads via MiXCR and lists one record per CDR3 protein. For this entry, the V and J calls and clone size follow TCRdb and not the study's own pipeline. The repertoire holds about 180,000 distinct CDR3 sequences, with around 70% as singletons. V gave up 0 bases and J gave up 4 bases, with 14 bases separating them. Germline V lookup: CDR1 LNHNV, CDR2 YYDKDF (reference sequence). The CDR3 length is 16 residues. Points on this clonotype: Antigen specificity is unknown.

Study-wide results and caveats: Positive CDR3 charge linked to CD4+ cells, negative to CD8+ cells.

The clonotype originates from a pool of human donors in good health; the sample pools cells from several healthy donors. The sample taken for sequencing was naive CD4+ and CD8+ T cells sorted from blood, pooled from several donors. The J gene is TRBJ2-3, the V gene TRBV15; no reliable D call. This chain's CDR3 is CATSREGLRLADTQYF. CDR3 DNA: TGTGCCACCAGCAGAGAAGGTCTGCGGCTTGCAGATACGCAGTATTTT.